This TCR beta chain is drawn from a study of cytomegalovirus exposure and HLA in healthy donors. The study sampled nominally healthy donors, though unrecorded immune exposures were likely. In regard to this clone: Its specificity is unknown.

In the PCR, 60 Vbeta and 13 Jbeta primers were used. Method: immunoSEQ multiplex PCR; TCRdb's copy keeps in-frame clones and lacks some. The sample carries fewer than 150,000 clones, roughly four fifths recorded once. General observations from the study: TCR beta sequences reportedly predicted most subjects' HLA-A and HLA-B alleles accurately. Using the classifier, cytomegalovirus status was reportedly diagnosed with high specificity and sensitivity. Sequencing probably produced one cluster of sequence variants that were highly shared.

Sample: PBMCs. This receptor was taken from a man aged 25-40 years in good health and CMV-seronegative.

This CDR3 reads CASSDGGPIYGYTF. CDR3 bases: TGTGCCAGCAGTGACGGGGGGCCTATCTATGGCTACACCTTC. The chain uses TRBV2 and TRBJ1-2; a weak D match, TRBD1 (6 bases). The CDR3 spans 14 residues. Germline values: CDR1 SNHLY, CDR2 FYNNEI. V lost 3 bases and J lost 4, with 12 bases in between.